This T cell receptor beta chain was recovered during a study of human versus mouse CDR3 diversity and MHC coevolution. Data came from immunoSEQ multiplex PCR; TCRdb stores just in-frame clones and leaves some out. The sample lists about 83,000 clones; approximately 90% were seen once. Germline assignment: CDR1 SGHAT and CDR2 FQNNGV. The CDR3 length is 18 residues. The V and J ends lost 5 bases and 5 bases, in that order; junction bases with no gene match: 15. The chain employs TRBV11-2 and TRBJ1-2; 12 nucleotides agree with TRBD1. The source of this sequence is a person aged 30-69 years in good health. Input material: naive CD4+ T cells from blood. Subset noted: CD45RO-negative CD62L-positive naive CD4 T cells. CDR3 coding DNA: TGTGCCAGCAGCCCCATAGGGGACAGGGGGCAAAAGGGGTATGGCTACACCTTC. Residues: CASSPIGDRGQKGYGYTF.